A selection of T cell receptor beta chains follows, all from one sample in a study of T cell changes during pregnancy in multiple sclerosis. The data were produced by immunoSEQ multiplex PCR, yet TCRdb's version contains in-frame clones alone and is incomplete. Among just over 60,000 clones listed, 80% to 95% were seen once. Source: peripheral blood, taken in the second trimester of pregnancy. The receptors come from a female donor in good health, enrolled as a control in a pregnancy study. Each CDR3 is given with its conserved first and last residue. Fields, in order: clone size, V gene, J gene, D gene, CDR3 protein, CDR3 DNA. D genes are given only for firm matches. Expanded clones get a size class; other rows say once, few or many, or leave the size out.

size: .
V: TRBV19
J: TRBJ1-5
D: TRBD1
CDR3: CASSTPTGVHNQPQHF
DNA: TGTGCCAGTAGTACCCCGACAGGGGTGCACAATCAGCCCCAGCATTTT

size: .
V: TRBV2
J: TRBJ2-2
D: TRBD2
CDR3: CASSPLAGPGELFF
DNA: TGTGCCAGCAGTCCTCTAGCGGGGCCCGGGGAGCTGTTTTTT

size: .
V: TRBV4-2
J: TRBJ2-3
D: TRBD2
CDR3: CASSQDLGRRTDTQYF
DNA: TGTGCCAGCAGCCAAGATCTCGGGAGGCGCACAGATACGCAGTATTTT

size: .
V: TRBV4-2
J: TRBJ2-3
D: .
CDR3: CASSHGGAGTDTQYF
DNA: TGTGCCAGCAGCCACGGTGGGGCGGGGACAGATACGCAGTATTTT

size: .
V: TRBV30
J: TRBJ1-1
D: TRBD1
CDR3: CAWSGTDEAFF
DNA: TGTGCCTGGAGCGGGACAGATGAAGCTTTCTTT

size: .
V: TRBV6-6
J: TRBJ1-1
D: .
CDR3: CASSYATGGEAFF
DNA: TGTGCCAGCAGTTACGCCACCGGCGGTGAAGCTTTCTTT

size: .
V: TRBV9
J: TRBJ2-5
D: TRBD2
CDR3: CASSVGASGGAEETQYF
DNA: TGTGCCAGCAGCGTAGGGGCTAGCGGGGGGGCAGAGGAGACCCAGTACTTC

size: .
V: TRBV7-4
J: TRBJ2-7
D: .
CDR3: CASSLVLGPSYEQYF
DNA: TGTGCCAGCAGCTTAGTTCTGGGCCCATCCTACGAGCAGTACTTC

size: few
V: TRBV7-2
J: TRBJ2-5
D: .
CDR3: CASSLGGDATQYF
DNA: TGTGCCAGCAGCTTAGGGGGGGATGCGACCCAGTACTTC

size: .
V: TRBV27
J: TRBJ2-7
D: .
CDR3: CASSSSGTPYEQYF
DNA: TGTGCCAGCAGTTCCTCCGGGACTCCCTACGAGCAGTACTTC

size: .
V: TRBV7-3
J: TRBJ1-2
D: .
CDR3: CASSGLRGGGYTF
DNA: TGTGCCAGCAGCGGACTCCGAGGGGGAGGCTACACCTTC

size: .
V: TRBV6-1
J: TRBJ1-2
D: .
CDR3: CASSDTGGNGYTF
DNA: TGTGCCAGCAGTGACACCGGAGGGAATGGCTACACCTTC

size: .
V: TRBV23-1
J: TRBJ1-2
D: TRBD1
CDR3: CASSQSWDRGLRYTF
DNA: TGCGCCAGCAGTCAATCTTGGGACAGGGGGCTGCGCTACACCTTC

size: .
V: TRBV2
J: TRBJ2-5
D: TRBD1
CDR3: CASRETGYPQETQYF
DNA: TGTGCCAGCAGAGAGACAGGGTACCCTCAAGAGACCCAGTACTTC

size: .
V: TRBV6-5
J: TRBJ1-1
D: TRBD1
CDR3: CASSSGSQTGTTETFF
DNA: TGTGCCAGCAGTTCGGGCAGCCAGACAGGGACCACTGAAACTTTCTTT

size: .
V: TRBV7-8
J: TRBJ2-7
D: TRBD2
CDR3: CASSLGAGGYFSYEQYF
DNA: TGTGCCAGCAGCTTAGGGGCCGGGGGGTACTTCTCTTACGAGCAGTACTTC

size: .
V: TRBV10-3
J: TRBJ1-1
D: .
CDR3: CAISDRREYSLAFF
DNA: TGTGCCATCAGTGATCGGCGGGAGTATTCGTTAGCTTTCTTT

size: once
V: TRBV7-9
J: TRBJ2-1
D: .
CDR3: CASSLGAGSSYNEQFF
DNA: TGTGCCAGCAGCTTAGGCGCGGGTAGCTCCTACAATGAGCAGTTCTTC

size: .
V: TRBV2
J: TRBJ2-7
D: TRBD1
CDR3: CASSPGQGAYEQYF
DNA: TGTGCCAGCAGTCCCGGACAGGGGGCCTACGAGCAGTACTTC

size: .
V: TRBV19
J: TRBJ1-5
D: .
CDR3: CASSINVGQPQHF
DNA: TGTGCCAGTAGTATTAACGTCGGTCAGCCCCAGCATTTT

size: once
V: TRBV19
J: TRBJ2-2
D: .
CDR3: CASSMGAGTGELFF
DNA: TGTGCCAGTAGTATGGGGGCGGGCACCGGGGAGCTGTTTTTT

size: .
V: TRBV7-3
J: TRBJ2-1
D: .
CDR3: CASSPLKWASSYNEQFF
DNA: TGTGCCAGCAGCCCCCTAAAATGGGCGAGCTCCTACAATGAGCAGTTCTTC

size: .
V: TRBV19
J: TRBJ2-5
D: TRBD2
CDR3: CASSIEGGRGETQYF
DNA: TGTGCCAGTAGTATAGAGGGCGGGAGAGGGGAGACCCAGTACTTC

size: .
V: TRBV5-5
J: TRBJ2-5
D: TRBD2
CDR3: CASSLSGGPAETQYF
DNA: TGTGCCAGCAGCTTGTCGGGGGGTCCAGCAGAGACCCAGTACTTC

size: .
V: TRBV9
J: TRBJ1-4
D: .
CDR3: CASSPYATGGYEKLFF
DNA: TGTGCCAGCAGCCCGTATGCGACAGGAGGTTATGAAAAACTGTTTTTT

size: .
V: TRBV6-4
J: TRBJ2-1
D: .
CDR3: CASSDSRRDHNEQFF
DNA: TGTGCCAGCAGTGACTCGAGGAGGGACCACAATGAGCAGTTCTTC

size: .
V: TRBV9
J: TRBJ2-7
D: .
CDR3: CASSPRQETYEQYF
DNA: TGTGCCAGCAGCCCTAGACAGGAGACCTACGAGCAGTACTTC

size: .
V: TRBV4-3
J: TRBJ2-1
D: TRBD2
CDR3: CASSRRTSGTYNEQFF
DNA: TGCGCCAGCAGCCGTCGGACTAGCGGCACCTACAATGAGCAGTTCTTC

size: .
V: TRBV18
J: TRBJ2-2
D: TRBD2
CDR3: CASSPLRDYPLNTGELFF
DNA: TGTGCCAGCTCACCACTTAGGGACTACCCTTTGAACACCGGGGAGCTGTTTTTT

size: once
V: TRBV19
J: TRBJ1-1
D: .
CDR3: CASTMGGSGLGTEAFF
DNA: TGTGCCAGTACCATGGGGGGGAGCGGCTTGGGCACTGAAGCTTTCTTT

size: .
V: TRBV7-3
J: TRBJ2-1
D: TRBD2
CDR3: CASSLGVAGGNEQFF
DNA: TGTGCCAGCAGCTTAGGGGTAGCGGGGGGCAATGAGCAGTTCTTC

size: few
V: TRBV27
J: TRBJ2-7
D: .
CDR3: CASRIDSSYEQYF
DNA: TGTGCCAGCAGAATCGACAGCTCCTACGAGCAGTACTTC

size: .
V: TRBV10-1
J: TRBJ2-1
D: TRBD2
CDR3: CASSAKKKREGPNEQFF
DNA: TGCGCCAGCAGTGCCAAGAAAAAGCGGGAGGGCCCTAATGAGCAGTTCTTC

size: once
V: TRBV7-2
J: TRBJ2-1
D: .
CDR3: CASSSRQGHNEQFF
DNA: TGTGCCAGCAGCTCCCGCCAGGGGCACAATGAGCAGTTCTTC

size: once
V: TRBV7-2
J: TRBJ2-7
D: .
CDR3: CASSPVLYPYEQYF
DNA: TGTGCCAGCAGCCCGGTCCTCTATCCCTACGAGCAGTACTTC

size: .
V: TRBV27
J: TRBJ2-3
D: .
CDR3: CASSLRRGLSDTQYF
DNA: TGTGCCAGCAGTTTAAGGCGGGGGCTCTCAGATACGCAGTATTTT

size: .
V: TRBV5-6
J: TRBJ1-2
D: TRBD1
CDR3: CASSTGTANYGYTF
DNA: TGTGCCAGCAGCACCGGGACAGCTAACTATGGCTACACCTTC

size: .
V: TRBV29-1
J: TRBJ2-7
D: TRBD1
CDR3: CSVDGGTGGAPYEQYF
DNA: TGCAGCGTTGATGGGGGGACAGGGGGCGCGCCCTACGAGCAGTACTTC

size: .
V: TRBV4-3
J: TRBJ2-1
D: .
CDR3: CASSQVNPPRNEQFF
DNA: TGCGCCAGCAGCCAGGTCAACCCTCCTAGGAATGAGCAGTTCTTC

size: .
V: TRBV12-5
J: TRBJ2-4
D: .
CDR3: CASGAGQNRAKNIQYF
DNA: TGTGCTAGTGGTGCGGGACAGAACAGGGCCAAAAACATTCAGTACTTC

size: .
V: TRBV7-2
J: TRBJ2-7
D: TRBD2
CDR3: CASSLTSGDEQYF
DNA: TGTGCCAGCAGCTTGACTAGCGGTGACGAGCAGTACTTC

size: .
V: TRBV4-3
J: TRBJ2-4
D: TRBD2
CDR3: CASSDVAASGSRIMMAKNIQYF
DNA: TGCGCCAGCAGCGACGTGGCGGCTAGCGGGAGTCGGATCATGATGGCCAAAAACATTCAGTACTTC

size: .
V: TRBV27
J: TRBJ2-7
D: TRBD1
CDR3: CASSLTGQHFAYEQYF
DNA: TGTGCCAGCAGTTTGACGGGACAGCATTTTGCCTACGAGCAGTACTTC

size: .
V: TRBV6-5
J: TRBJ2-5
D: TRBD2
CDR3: CASSYPGTSGETQYF
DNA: TGTGCCAGCAGTTACCCCGGGACTAGTGGGGAGACCCAGTACTTC

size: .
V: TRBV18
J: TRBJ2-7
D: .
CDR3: CASSPGLSSSYEQYF
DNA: TGTGCCAGCTCGCCGGGGTTAAGTTCCTCCTACGAGCAGTACTTC

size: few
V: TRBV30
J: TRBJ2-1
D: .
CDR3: CAWIELSYNEQFF
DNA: TGTGCCTGGATCGAGCTCTCCTACAATGAGCAGTTCTTC

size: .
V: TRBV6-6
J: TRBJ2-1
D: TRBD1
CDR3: CASTDRGQSYNEQFF
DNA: TGTGCCAGCACCGACAGGGGGCAATCCTACAATGAGCAGTTCTTC

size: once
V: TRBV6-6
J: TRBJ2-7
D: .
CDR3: CASTPGAYEQYF
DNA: TGTGCCAGCACGCCCGGGGCCTACGAGCAGTACTTC

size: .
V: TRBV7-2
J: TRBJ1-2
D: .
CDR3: CASSTAGRVGGGYTF
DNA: TGTGCCAGCAGCACGGCAGGCAGGGTGGGGGGAGGCTACACCTTC